The clone carrying this T cell receptor beta chain has a handful of counts. Its target is unknown. The data belong to a study of T cells after yellow fever vaccination. About the study: SMART-Seq v4 Ultra Low Input prepared the low-cell-number fractions. The study's findings and limits: Booster samples showed a return of most primary-vaccination clones (under 97% CD4, approximately 85% CD8). The secondary response was weaker but peaked faster, day 5 versus 15.

Template switching with 5'RACE generated the TCR cDNA and added a universal primer site and UMIs. MiXCR, applied by TCRdb to the 5' RACE reads, yields one record per CDR3 protein. This sample has about 260,000 distinct CDR3 sequences, with roughly 13% found just once. CDR1 and CDR2 from the germline V gene are MNHEY and SMNVEV (reference sequence). The CDR3 contains 14 residues. V shed 6 bases and J 6 bases; nucleotides not matched to a gene: 6. This receptor was identified in a man aged 30 to 45 who received the YFV17D yellow fever vaccine. The sample here was CD4+ T cells sorted from PBMCs, taken 45 days after the yellow fever booster vaccination. The chain uses TRBV27 and TRBJ2-1; TRBD2 matches 9 bases. The DNA for the CDR3 is TGTGCCAGCAGGGGGGCGGGAGGGGTCAATGAGCAGTTCTTC. Its protein product is CASRGAGGVNEQFF.